What follows are 11 T cell receptor beta chains derived from one specimen sequenced in a study of blood T cell repertoires in COVID-19. Libraries were prepared by immunoSEQ multiplex PCR; TCRdb keeps only in-frame clonotypes and omits some of them. The table includes about 50,000 clones, roughly 86% detected once. Sequenced sample: peripheral blood. The receptors were gathered from a woman aged 55-69 years with acute or convalescent COVID-19.

The chain links TRBV27 to TRBJ2-3; weak D call: TRBD2 (7 bases). Germline V CDR1 and CDR2: MNHEY, SMNVEV (reference sequence). V was cut by 5 bases and J by 1 base, with 13 bases left in between. The CDR3 loop spans 15 amino acids. Here the CDR3 DNA reads TGTGCCAGCAGTAGCCCGGGGGGCGGCACAGATACGCAGTATTTT. Translation gives CASSSPGGGTDTQYF.

CDR3 DNA: TGTGCCGTACAGGGAGATCCAGCCTACACTGAAGCTTTCTTT. Translation gives CAVQGDPAYTEAFF. The rearrangement uses TRBV10-3 and TRBJ1-1; a weak D match, TRBD1 (6 bases). The V end lost 11 bases, the J end lost 3 bases, and 19 bases lay between the germline ends. This CDR3 has 14 residues. Germline V gene data show CDR1 as ENHRY and CDR2 as SYGVKD.

The V and J genes are TRBV29-1 and TRBJ1-2, with TRBD1 matching 10 bases. CDR3 length: 15 amino acids. CDR1 and CDR2 from the germline V gene are SQVTM and ANQGSEA. With 7 bases clipped from V and 3 bases from J, the junction kept 11 bases outside the gene matches. CDR3 sequence reads: CSARSRQGADYGYTF. The CDR3 DNA is TGCAGCGCACGCTCTAGACAGGGGGCTGACTATGGCTACACCTTC. The full variable domain, with the rest looked up from reference TRBV29-1 and TRBJ1-2, is SAVISQKPSRDICQRGTSLTIQCQVDSQVTMMFWYRQQPGQSLTLIATANQGSEATYESGFVIDKFPISRPNLTFSTLTVSNMSPEDSSIYLCSARSRQGADYGYTFGSGTRLTVV.

The J gene is TRBJ2-3, the V gene TRBV3-1 (or the pseudogene TRBV3-2); D might be TRBD2 (5 bases). CDR3 size: 14 residues. The V gene's germline CDR1 is LGHDT and CDR2 YNNKEL (reference sequence). V lost 8 bases, J lost 0 bases, and 12 bases lay in between. CDR3 nucleotides: TGTGCCAGCCGCCTTGGCGGGAGCACAGATACGCAGTATTTT. Protein product: CASRLGGSTDTQYF.

The chain combines TRBV7-3 with TRBJ1-1; TRBD1 aligns across 7 bases. Per germline, CDR1 SGHTA and CDR2 FQGTGA. V shed 4 bases, J shed 5 bases, and the junction held 4 bases outside the gene matches. The length of the CDR3 is 13 residues. The CDR3 loop reads CASSSNRGTEAFF. In DNA, the CDR3 is TGTGCCAGCAGCTCCAACAGGGGAACTGAAGCTTTCTTT.

The chain has TRBV5-5 and TRBJ1-2, with D possibly matching TRBD1 (5 bases). CDR1 SGHKS and CDR2 YYEKEE come from the germline V gene (reference sequence). With 4 bases removed from V and 2 bases from J, the gap between germline ends came to 21 bases. The CDR3 contains 17 residues. CDR3 loop: CASSPITPGSGNYGYTF. For the CDR3, the DNA is TGTGCCAGCAGCCCGATAACCCCAGGGTCCGGGAACTATGGCTACACCTTC.

The CDR3 coding sequence is TGTGCCAGCAGCCGTAGCGGGGGGGCGTCCTACAATGAGCAGTTCTTC. This encodes CASSRSGGASYNEQFF. The chain links TRBV5-4 to TRBJ2-1; 11 bases match TRBD2. Germline CDR1 and CDR2: SGHNT and YYREEE (reference sequence). Unmatched junction bases numbered 4, after V lost 4 bases and J lost 1 base. CDR3 length: 16 residues.

CDR3 amino acids: CASSEAGWSEQYF. As DNA, the CDR3 is TGTGCCAGCAGTGAAGCGGGTTGGAGCGAGCAGTACTTC. V and J are TRBV2 and TRBJ2-7, with D uncertain. This CDR3 contains 13 residues. Germline loops: CDR1 SNHLY, CDR2 FYNNEI. The germline V and J ends were trimmed by 0 bases and 6 bases, with 9 bases remaining between them.

This clone was picked up a small number of times. The chain employs TRBV19 and TRBJ1-1; 7 bases agree with TRBD1. V trimming: 7 bases; J trimming: 6 bases; junction bases outside the gene matches: 11. CDR1 and CDR2 (germline): LNHDA, SQIVND (reference sequence). This CDR3 spans 14 amino acids. The CDR3 protein is CASTLNTQGAEAFF. The CDR3 DNA is TGTGCCAGTACTCTAAACACCCAGGGGGCTGAAGCTTTCTTT.

This chain links TRBV19 with TRBJ2-5, with D unresolved. This CDR3 contains 14 residues. V lost 2 bases and J lost 1, with 8 bases in between. Germline V gives CDR1 LNHDA, CDR2 SQIVND (reference sequence). The CDR3 bases are TGTGCCAGTAGTATAAGCCGTAGCCAAGAGACCCAGTACTTC. It is translated as CASSISRSQETQYF.

The chain recombines TRBV7-3 with TRBJ1-1; 7 bases align to TRBD1. Germline lookup yields CDR1 SGHTA and CDR2 FQGTGA. CDR3 length: 14 amino acids. Germline trimming cut 2 bases from V and 5 bases from J; bases unmatched to any gene: 5. The CDR3 sequence is CASSLQGGLTEAFF. Here the CDR3 DNA reads TGTGCCAGCAGCTTACAGGGGGGTTTAACTGAAGCTTTCTTT.